This T cell receptor beta chain was retrieved from a study of beta chain features in type 1 diabetes. All of the isolated RNA was reverse transcribed, so expressed TCRB transcripts were sequenced. The repertoire was sequenced with immunoSEQ multiplex PCR; TCRdb's copy has only in-frame clones and lacks some. Of just over 600,000 clones in the sample, about 14% were seen once. The CDR3 runs to 13 residues. Trimming pared 2 bases from V and 0 bases from J, leaving 5 bases between. Germline V gives CDR1 MDHEN, CDR2 SYDVKM. The rearrangement joins TRBV28 to TRBJ2-7, with D unclear. What was sequenced was naive CD4+ T cells from blood. The sequence came from a man aged 18-30 years in good health. The CDR3 DNA reads TGTGCCAGCAGTTTAGTGCTCTCCTACGAGCAGTACTTC. Protein sequence: CASSLVLSYEQYF.